A single sample gave rise to the 3 T cell receptor beta chains below, sequenced in a study of T cell repertoires in cytomegalovirus infection. One entry per CDR3 protein results from TCRdb running MiXCR on the reads. The sample includes approximately 630,000 distinct CDR3 sequences, approximately 24% of them seen just once. The sequencing sample was made of CD8+ T cells from PBMCs. Source of these receptors: a human donor in good health (CMV status not recorded). Some clones in this sample may be carry-over from other donors' samples.

The chain recombines TRBV28 with TRBJ1-1; D is undetermined. There are 14 residues in the CDR3. Germline V gene data show CDR1 as MDHEN and CDR2 as SYDVKM. Deletions cut 2 bases from V and 0 bases from J, with 7 bases between. CDR3 DNA: TGTGCCAGCAGTTTAGGAAATCTGAACACTGAAGCTTTCTTT. Amino acid sequence: CASSLGNLNTEAFF.

This clonotype was counted a few times. V and J are TRBV7-3 and TRBJ1-1; TRBD1 is a possible D gene (6 bases). V lost 3 bases, J lost 3 bases, and 8 bases lay in between. The length of the CDR3 is 13 residues. Germline assignment: CDR1 SGHTA and CDR2 FQGTGA. The CDR3 spells CASSFHRDTEAFF. For the CDR3, the DNA is TGTGCCAGCAGCTTTCACAGGGACACTGAAGCTTTCTTT.

V is TRBV7-9 and J is TRBJ2-3, with 9 bases lining up with TRBD2. Germline lookup yields CDR1 SEHNR and CDR2 FQNEAQ (reference sequence). The V gene end was trimmed by 6 bases and the J gene end by 0 bases; junction bases not matched to a gene: 16. The CDR3 sequence is 19 residues long. DNA for the CDR3: TGTGCCAGCAGGCGGATCAGAGGCGGGGGGGCCGGGAGCACAGATACGCAGTATTTT. Its translation is CASRRIRGGGAGSTDTQYF.